This record covers a single TCR beta chain. The data stem from a study of T cell changes during pregnancy in multiple sclerosis. Repertoires were generated with immunoSEQ multiplex PCR, while TCRdb's copy carries only in-frame clones and drops some. The sample lists 25,000 to 35,000 clones, around 90% occurring once. The source is a female donor in good health, enrolled as a control in a pregnancy study. The material was CD4+ T cells from peripheral blood mononuclear cells, obtained in the third trimester of pregnancy.

The DNA of the CDR3 is TGTGCCAGCAGCCCGGGTAACTATGGCTACACCTTC. It encodes CASSPGNYGYTF. The rearrangement uses TRBV11-2 and TRBJ1-2, with D unclear. Germline-derived CDR1 and CDR2 are SGHAT and FQNNGV. The CDR3 runs 12 residues. V lost 5 bases to trimming and J lost 1 base, with 5 bases between them.